The 30 T cell receptor beta chains below were found in one sample sequenced in a study of blood T cell repertoires in COVID-19. Here immunoSEQ multiplex PCR was the method, and the copy in TCRdb shows in-frame clones only, minus some. The sample holds about 69,000 clones; approximately 80% are singletons and the top ten take 9.7%. What was sequenced was peripheral blood. The receptor source for this set is a woman aged 80 or older with acute or convalescent COVID-19.

V gene TRBV30 combines with J gene TRBJ2-7; D is unresolved. The CDR3 has 12 amino acids. Trimming removed 2 bases at V and 2 bases at J, with 7 bases between. CDR1 is GTSNPN, CDR2 SVGIG, per germline (reference sequence). The DNA for the CDR3 is TGTGCCTGGAGTAGAGGCCCCTACGAGCAGTACTTC. Translating gives CAWSRGPYEQYF.

The chain employs TRBV19 and TRBJ1-2; maybe TRBD1 (5 bases). CDR1 is LNHDA and CDR2 is SQIVND in the germline V gene (reference sequence). The CDR3 is 12 amino acids. Trimming left V 4 bases short and J 6 bases short, with 9 bases between. The CDR3 DNA sequence: TGTGCCAGTAGTAATCAGGGTAATGGCTACACCTTC. Protein sequence: CASSNQGNGYTF.

The genes are TRBV2 and TRBJ1-2; weak D call: TRBD1 (5 bases). CDR1 is SNHLY, CDR2 FYNNEI, per germline. Trimming pared 11 bases from V and 4 bases from J, leaving 14 bases between. This CDR3 is built from 12 residues. Here the CDR3 reads CASRRGIYGYTF. CDR3 DNA: TGTGCCTCACGGCGGGGGATCTATGGCTACACCTTC.

This clone was seen only a few times. This chain uses TRBV5-1 with TRBJ1-1; D might be TRBD1 (6 bases). The CDR3 length is 15 residues. The germline V gene has CDR1 SGHRS and CDR2 YFSETQ. Trimming left V 4 bases short and J 0 bases short, with 13 bases between. For the CDR3, the DNA is TGCGCCAGCAGCCGGAACAGGGAAATGAACACTGAAGCTTTCTTT. This sequence encodes CASSRNREMNTEAFF.

CDR3 sequence reads: CASSVVAGGPDTQYF. DNA for the CDR3: TGTGCCAGCAGCGTAGTAGCGGGGGGGCCAGATACGCAGTATTTT. V gene TRBV7-9 combines with J gene TRBJ2-3; TRBD2 matches at 11 bases. Germline CDR1 SEHNR, CDR2 FQNEAQ (reference sequence). The junction had 5 bases not matched to a gene; V was cut back by 5 bases and J by 4 bases. The CDR3 length is 15 residues.

This clone was counted many times. The J gene is TRBJ2-2, the V gene TRBV19, with 9 bases aligning to TRBD1. Germline loops: CDR1 LNHDA, CDR2 SQIVND (reference sequence). V trimming: 6 bases; J trimming: 6 bases; junction bases outside the gene matches: 5. CDR3 size: 14 residues. The CDR3 region has the DNA TGTGCCAGTAGACCGGGACAGGGATCCGGGGAGCTGTTTTTT. Translation gives CASRPGQGSGELFF.

In this sample, this clone turned up a few times. The V call is TRBV9, the J call TRBJ1-3, with D unclear. Germline values: CDR1 SGDLS, CDR2 YYNGEE. CDR3 length equals 14 residues. The V end lost 0 bases, the J end lost 3 bases, and 7 bases lay between the germline ends. The DNA for the CDR3 is TGTGCCAGCAGCGTAGGAACATTTGGAAACACCATATATTTT. Protein: CASSVGTFGNTIYF.

This chain uses TRBV7-2 with TRBJ2-7, with 7 bases lining up with TRBD1. The germline V gene has CDR1 SGHTA and CDR2 FQGNSA. The CDR3 runs to 15 residues. The J segment lost 2 bases and the V segment lost 0 bases, leaving 4 bases of the junction unmatched. CDR3 loop: CASSLAGQLTYEQYF. As DNA, the CDR3 is TGTGCCAGCAGCTTAGCGGGACAGCTAACCTACGAGCAGTACTTC. Looking up the rest from reference TRBV7-2 and TRBJ2-7 gives the full variable domain: GAGVSQSPSNKVTEKGKDVELRCDPISGHTALYWYRQSLGQGLEFLIYFQGNSAPDKSGLPSDRFSAERTGGSVSTLTIQRTQQEDSAVYLCASSLAGQLTYEQYFGPGTRLTVT.

This chain connects TRBV2 to TRBJ1-6; D unclear. Germline-derived CDR1 and CDR2 are SNHLY and FYNNEI. The CDR3 spans 13 residues. The germline V and J ends were trimmed by 7 bases and 8 bases, with 12 bases remaining between them. CDR3 DNA sequence: TGTGCCAGCATTCTCGGTTTTGATTCACCCCTCCACTTT. Its protein product is CASILGFDSPLHF.

This clone was seen more than once but under ten times. V gene TRBV2 combines with J gene TRBJ2-7; tentative D call: TRBD1 (6 bases). CDR3 length: 12 residues. The V end was cut by 7 bases, the J end by 4 bases, with 11 bases between. Germline V lookup: CDR1 SNHLY, CDR2 FYNNEI. The CDR3 sequence: CASTTGFYEQYF. The CDR3 DNA reads TGTGCCAGCACGACAGGTTTTTACGAGCAGTACTTC.

This chain uses TRBV10-1 with TRBJ1-5; no firm D call. The germline V and J ends were trimmed by 3 bases and 6 bases, with 12 bases remaining between them. Germline CDR1 and CDR2: WNHNN and SYGVQD (reference sequence). CDR3 length: 14 amino acids. The CDR3 region has the DNA TGCGCCAGCAGTGATGGAGGGAAGGGTCAGCCCCAGCATTTT. As protein: CASSDGGKGQPQHF.

The chain employs TRBV6-1 and TRBJ1-5; D ambiguous. CDR1 is MNHNS, CDR2 SASEGT, per germline. V dropped 2 bases and J dropped 6 bases, with 17 bases sitting between them. This CDR3 has 16 residues. The CDR3 region has the DNA TGTGCCAGCAGTGAACTGCAAGGTCAGGCCCGTCAGCCCCAGCATTTT. It encodes CASSELQGQARQPQHF.

In its sample, this clone was seen a few times. The gene calls are TRBV7-8 and TRBJ1-2; D possibly corresponds to TRBD1 (6 bases). The CDR3 loop spans 15 amino acids. CDR1 SGHVS and CDR2 FQNEAQ come from the germline V gene. The ends were cut back, 1 base at V and 1 base at J, with 10 bases in the middle. The CDR3 region is CASSLDRAINYGYTF. The CDR3 DNA follows: TGTGCCAGCAGCTTAGACAGGGCTATTAACTATGGCTACACCTTC. Combining the CDR3 with reference TRBV7-8 and TRBJ1-2 gives the whole variable domain GAGVSQSPRYKVAKRGQDVALRCDPISGHVSLFWYQQALGQGPEFLTYFQNEAQLDKSGLPSDRFFAERPEGSVSTLKIQRTQQEDSAVYLCASSLDRAINYGYTFGSGTRLTVV.

J is TRBJ1-4 and V is TRBV11-2; D uncertain. The CDR3 sequence is 14 residues long. Trimming pared 3 bases from V and 9 bases from J, leaving 14 bases between. Germline V CDR1 and CDR2: SGHAT, FQNNGV. CDR3: CASSLPTGRKKLFF. CDR3 coding DNA: TGTGCCAGCAGCTTGCCCACGGGGAGGAAAAAACTGTTTTTT.

This clone appeared a few times. The chain carries TRBV6-2 or TRBV6-3 and TRBJ2-1; D may be TRBD2 (7 bases). Trimming pared 1 base from V and 6 bases from J, leaving 13 bases between. Germline CDR1 reads MNHEY; CDR2 reads SVGEGT. This CDR3 is 15 amino acids long. CDR3 sequence (DNA): TGTGCCAGCAGTTACTTATTGGGAGGGGGCAATGAGCAGTTCTTC. The encoded protein is CASSYLLGGGNEQFF.

On this clone: The junction departs from the called germline gene at one end, perhaps through a read error. CDR3 DNA: TGTGCCAGCAGTCGGGACAGGGGACAGCACCAGCATTTT. It translates to CASSRDRGQHQHF. This chain connects TRBV5-6 to TRBJ1-5, with 10 positions matching TRBD1. The CDR3 runs to 13 residues. The germline gives CDR1 SGHDT, CDR2 YYEEEE.

V usage is TRBV19 and J usage is TRBJ1-6; D possibly corresponds to TRBD1 (6 bases). The germline gives CDR1 LNHDA, CDR2 SQIVND (reference sequence). Trimming removed 4 bases from V and 10 bases from J, with 14 bases in between. The length of the CDR3 is 14 residues. In DNA, the CDR3 is TGTGCCAGTAGTAGTACAGGGTTTGGCTCACCCCTCCACTTT. Residues: CASSSTGFGSPLHF.

V and J are TRBV29-1 and TRBJ2-1; 8 bases are a match to TRBD1. In germline, CDR1 is SQVTM, CDR2 ANQGSEA. V dropped 4 bases and J dropped 5; count of bases not matched to a gene: 4. This CDR3 contains 13 residues. CDR3 DNA sequence: TGCAGCGTTGCCCCGACAGGGGACAATGAGCAGTTCTTC. This translates into CSVAPTGDNEQFF.

V gene TRBV30 combines with J gene TRBJ1-6, with 8 bases fitting TRBD1. This CDR3 region has 18 residues. CDR1 GTSNPN and CDR2 SVGIG come from the germline V gene (reference sequence). J gave up 9 bases and V 4 bases, and 20 bases lay outside the gene matches. As DNA, the CDR3 is TGTGCCTGGACTTCTGCCCGGGGACAGGCCTTAAGGCGTTCACCCCTCCACTTT. Translation gives CAWTSARGQALRRSPLHF.

This chain uses TRBV5-1 with TRBJ2-3; 12 nucleotides agree with TRBD1. The germline V gene encodes CDR1 SGHRS and CDR2 YFSETQ. This CDR3 comprises 15 residues. V shed 3 bases and J 7 bases; nucleotides not matched to a gene: 6. CDR3 loop: CASSWGTGGANTQYF. In DNA form, the CDR3 reads TGCGCCAGCAGCTGGGGGACAGGGGGCGCGAATACGCAGTATTTT.

The chain employs TRBV18 and TRBJ2-5; D possibly corresponds to TRBD2 (6 bases). CDR1 is KGHSH and CDR2 is LQKENI in the germline V gene. The germline V and J ends were trimmed by 3 bases and 5 bases, with 13 bases remaining between them. The CDR3 loop spans 14 amino acids. CDR3 sequence (DNA): TGTGCCAGCTCACCTAGGGCGGGGTCGGAGACCCAGTACTTC. It translates to CASSPRAGSETQYF. Full variable domain (missing parts from reference TRBV18 and TRBJ2-5): NAGVMQNPRHLVRRRGQEARLRCSPMKGHSHVYWYRQLPEEGLKFMVYLQKENIIDESGMPKERFSAEFPKEGPSILRIQQVVRGDSAAYFCASSPRAGSETQYFGPGTRLLVL.

The chain has TRBV6-6 and TRBJ1-1; TRBD1 aligns across 8 bases. The CDR3 length is 14 residues. CDR1 and CDR2 from the germline V gene are MNHNY and SVGAGI (reference sequence). V trimming: 4 bases; J trimming: 7 bases; junction bases outside the gene matches: 8. The CDR3 reads CASSSSDRGNEAFF. CDR3 sequence (DNA): TGTGCCAGCAGTTCCTCAGACAGGGGAAATGAAGCTTTCTTT.

J is TRBJ1-5 and V is TRBV4-1; D is perhaps TRBD1 (5 bases). The CDR3 has 17 residues. Germline V CDR1 and CDR2: MGHRA, YSYEKL. V was cut by 3 bases and J by 0 bases, with 15 bases left in between. Written as DNA, the CDR3 is TGCGCCAGCAGCCAGGAGGGGAGCCTACTTAGCAATCAGCCCCAGCATTTT. It is translated as CASSQEGSLLSNQPQHF.

The CDR3 spells CASSDRVYNEQFF. The CDR3 DNA follows: TGTGCCAGTAGTGACAGGGTCTACAATGAGCAGTTCTTC. This chain connects TRBV19 to TRBJ2-1; 7 bases align to TRBD1. The CDR3 is 13 residues long. With V trimmed by 5 bases and J by 3 bases, 1 base remained unmatched. Germline V gives CDR1 LNHDA, CDR2 SQIVND (reference sequence).

The chain has TRBV21-1 and TRBJ2-7; the D call in the table, TRBD1, was not verified against the DNA. TRBV21-1 counts as a pseudogene. This CDR3 has 15 residues. CDR3 coding DNA: TGTGCCAGCACCGGCCGGGACAGGGGGCCTTACGAGCAGTACTTC. Residues: CASTGRDRGPYEQYF.

The chain links TRBV19 to TRBJ1-3; D is ambiguous. Germline CDR1 and CDR2: LNHDA and SQIVND (reference sequence). The CDR3 length is 16 residues. V lost 4 bases and J lost 4, with 17 bases in between. This chain's CDR3 is CASSTGMSAAGNTIYF. The CDR3 nucleotides are TGTGCCAGTAGTACCGGGATGTCTGCGGCCGGAAACACCATATATTTT.

This clone was seen a few times. The chain uses TRBV5-5 and TRBJ1-2; 7 nucleotides align to TRBD1. The V gene's germline CDR1 is SGHKS and CDR2 YYEKEE (reference sequence). This CDR3 has 14 amino acids. Germline trimming cut 1 base from V and 7 bases from J; bases unmatched to any gene: 7. This chain's CDR3 is CASSLNRGQGGYTF. DNA of the CDR3: TGTGCCAGCAGCTTGAACAGGGGTCAGGGTGGCTACACCTTC.

The chain employs TRBV5-4 and TRBJ2-5; perhaps TRBD2 as D (5 bases). Trimming took 0 bases from V and 4 from J, leaving 7 bases between them. The CDR3 has 13 amino acids. CDR1 and CDR2 (germline): SGHNT, YYREEE (reference sequence). CDR3: CASSLEGRETQYF. DNA of the CDR3: TGTGCCAGCAGCTTGGAAGGGAGAGAGACCCAGTACTTC.

This chain links TRBV7-9 with TRBJ1-1; possible D gene TRBD1, 5 bases. Germline CDR1 reads SEHNR; CDR2 reads FQNEAQ (reference sequence). This CDR3 is 13 amino acids long. Trimming took 4 bases from V and 8 from J, leaving 14 bases between them. The CDR3 nucleotides are TGTGCCAGCAGCTGGGAGGGTGAGGGGGAAGCTTTCTTT. Its protein product is CASSWEGEGEAFF. The whole variable domain, filled in from reference TRBV7-9 and TRBJ1-1, reads DTGVSQNPRHKITKRGQNVTFRCDPISEHNRLYWYRQTLGQGPEFLTYFQNEAQLEKSRLLSDRFSAERPKGSFSTLEIQRTEQGDSAMYLCASSWEGEGEAFFGQGTRLTVV.

The rearrangement uses TRBV12-5 and TRBJ2-3, with TRBD2 matching 8 bases. The CDR3 is 16 amino acids. Germline CDR1 LGHNT, CDR2 FRNRAP. The V and J ends lost 0 bases and 8 bases, in that order; junction bases with no gene match: 10. In DNA, the CDR3 is TGTGCTAGTGGTTTGGTAACGGGGGGGGAGGTCGGTACGCAGTATTTT. It encodes CASGLVTGGEVGTQYF.